This TCR beta chain was documented in a study of shared clonotypes between healthy human individuals. Study-level information: Three CD4 naive, three CD4 memory, two CD8 naive and one CD8 memory plate were used per donor.

This CDR3 has 15 residues. Trimming stripped 10 bases from V and 7 bases from J, with 23 bases between. Germline V lookup: CDR1 SEHNR, CDR2 FQNEAQ (reference sequence). Study-level results: Specimens sampled were limited to blood, with tissue repertoires likely differing. Naive CD4 clonotype sharing across several donors was around 5%.

Here immunoSEQ multiplex PCR was the method, and the copy in TCRdb shows in-frame clones only, minus some. This table has 2 million or so clones, about 95% appearing once. Concerning this clone: The antigen is undetermined.

Naive CD8 cells lacked CD45RO and underwent positive selection for CCR7, leaving out terminally differentiated effector memory CD45RA+ cells. The chain carries TRBV7-9 and TRBJ2-1; D possibly corresponds to TRBD2 (5 bases). This TCR came from a young man in good health. Sequencing input: naive CD8+ T cells sorted from blood. The DNA for the CDR3 is TGTGCCACCGTTAGAGGGCCCTCGGGTTTGAATGAGCAGTTCTTC. Protein sequence: CATVRGPSGLNEQFF.